A selection of T cell receptor beta chains follows, all from one sample in a study of blood T cell repertoires in COVID-19. Generated by immunoSEQ multiplex PCR, the TCRdb table keeps only in-frame clones and is missing some. The data show hundreds of thousands of clones, with 88% seen just once and approximately 2.1% held by the top ten. Sequenced input: PBMCs or T cells enriched from blood (not recorded which). Receptors were obtained from a woman between 35 and 50 years old with acute COVID-19. Each CDR3 is given with its conserved first and last residue. A D gene is named only where the DNA matches it firmly. Size is omitted from some rows. Given values are once, few, many or a class for expanded clones.

clone_size | j_call | v_call | d_call | cdr3_aa | cdr3_nt
. | TRBJ2-1 | TRBV24-1 | TRBD1 | CATSDPATGGAINEQFF | TGTGCCACCAGTGATCCGGCGACAGGGGGCGCTATCAATGAGCAGTTCTTC
. | TRBJ1-2 | TRBV21-1 | . | CAVLARGIDGYTF | TGTGCCGTACTAGCGAGGGGGATCGATGGCTACACCTTC
. | TRBJ2-1 | TRBV3-1/TRBV3-2 | TRBD1 | CASSHPGQGKNEQFF | TGTGCCAGCAGCCACCCCGGACAGGGAAAGAATGAGCAGTTCTTC
. | TRBJ1-2 | TRBV2 | TRBD1 | CASSVVTGPGLGYTF | TGTGCCAGCAGTGTTGTGACAGGGCCCGGGCTTGGCTACACCTTC
. | TRBJ2-7 | TRBV27 | . | CASRGGTNEQYF | TGTGCCAGCAGGGGGGGTACAAACGAGCAGTACTTC
. | TRBJ2-2 | TRBV2 | TRBD1 | CASMGQGANTGELFF | TGTGCCAGCATGGGACAGGGCGCGAACACCGGGGAGCTGTTTTTT
. | TRBJ1-3 | TRBV2 | TRBD1 | CASSATGSFSGNTIYF | TGTGCCAGCAGTGCGACAGGGAGCTTCTCTGGAAACACCATATATTTT
. | TRBJ1-2 | TRBV29-1 | . | CSAQTGLGYGYTF | TGCAGCGCCCAAACGGGACTTGGATATGGCTACACCTTC
. | TRBJ2-7 | TRBV14 | TRBD2 | CASSQGSGVEQYF | TGTGCCAGCAGCCAAGGTAGCGGGGTCGAGCAGTACTTC
. | TRBJ2-3 | TRBV7-9 | . | CASSPVVQSTDTQYF | TGTGCCAGCAGCCCAGTCGTCCAGAGCACAGATACGCAGTATTTT
. | TRBJ1-6 | TRBV30 | TRBD1 | CAWRGTGRNSPLHF | TGTGCCTGGAGGGGGACAGGCCGGAATTCACCCCTCCACTTT
. | TRBJ2-5 | TRBV12-3/TRBV12-4 | TRBD1 | CASSGGQGETQYF | TGTGCCAGCAGTGGGGGACAGGGGGAGACCCAGTACTTC
. | TRBJ1-3 | TRBV6-5 | TRBD1 | CASRSGQPSGNTIYF | TGTGCCAGCAGATCGGGACAGCCCTCTGGAAACACCATATATTTT
. | TRBJ2-5 | TRBV7-2 | TRBD2 | CASSLGQRGARETQYF | TGTGCCAGCAGCTTAGGGCAGCGGGGGGCTCGGGAGACCCAGTACTTC
. | TRBJ2-1 | TRBV7-8 | . | CASSLESGLLDNEQFF | TGTGCCAGCAGCTTGGAGTCAGGGCTTCTTGACAATGAGCAGTTCTTC
. | TRBJ1-2 | TRBV5-1 | TRBD1 | CASSTGQGAYGYTF | TGCGCCAGCAGCACTGGCCAGGGGGCCTATGGCTACACCTTC
. | TRBJ1-4 | TRBV7-9 | TRBD1 | CASSLSFAQGNEKLFF | TGTGCCAGCAGCTTAAGTTTCGCACAGGGGAATGAAAAACTGTTTTTT
. | TRBJ1-6 | TRBV18 | . | CASSRARQVLNSPLHF | TGTGCCAGCTCACGGGCGAGACAGGTCCTTAATTCACCCCTCCACTTT
. | TRBJ1-2 | TRBV11-3 | TRBD1 | CASSLSDLDRGMHGYTF | TGTGCCAGCAGCTTATCCGATCTGGACAGGGGTATGCATGGCTACACCTTC
. | TRBJ1-4 | TRBV9 | . | CASSVTVNTDANEKLFF | TGTGCCAGCAGCGTAACCGTGAATACAGATGCTAATGAAAAACTGTTTTTT
. | TRBJ1-5 | TRBV10-3 | . | CATSEGDQPQHF | TGTGCCACTTCGGAGGGAGATCAGCCCCAGCATTTT
once | TRBJ2-7 | TRBV10-3 | . | CAISEQESSYEQYF | TGTGCCATCAGTGAACAGGAGAGCTCCTACGAGCAGTACTTC
. | TRBJ1-2 | TRBV6-6 | TRBD1 | CASRGTGASGYTF | TGTGCCAGCAGGGGGACAGGGGCTAGTGGCTACACCTTC
. | TRBJ2-1 | TRBV19 | TRBD2 | CASRTSGGYNEQFF | TGTGCCAGTAGGACTAGCGGGGGTTACAATGAGCAGTTCTTC
. | TRBJ1-5 | TRBV4-2 | . | CASSQSGGNQPQHF | TGTGCCAGCAGCCAAAGTGGAGGAAATCAGCCCCAGCATTTT
. | TRBJ2-1 | TRBV27 | . | CASSLQQGYYNEQFF | TGTGCCAGCAGTTTACAGCAGGGATATTACAATGAGCAGTTCTTC
once | TRBJ2-7 | TRBV3-1/TRBV3-2 | . | CASSQDLNSYEQYF | TGTGCCAGCAGCCAAGATCTTAACAGTTACGAGCAGTACTTC
. | TRBJ1-1 | TRBV5-1 | TRBD1 | CASSSAGTGREAFF | TGCGCCAGCAGCTCAGCCGGGACAGGGAGAGAAGCTTTCTTT
. | TRBJ2-1 | TRBV7-9 | . | CASSPGGEQFF | TGTGCCAGCAGTCCCGGGGGTGAGCAGTTCTTC
. | TRBJ2-1 | TRBV9 | TRBD2 | CASSVPLAGGDNEQFF | TGTGCCAGCAGCGTTCCCCTAGCGGGGGGTGACAATGAGCAGTTCTTC
. | TRBJ2-2 | TRBV12-3/TRBV12-4 | . | CASSASRVELFF | TGTGCCAGCAGTGCTTCCCGGGTGGAGCTGTTTTTT
. | TRBJ1-3 | TRBV3-1/TRBV3-2 | TRBD1 | CASSPRGRRGNTIYF | TGTGCCAGCAGCCCCAGGGGGCGGAGGGGAAACACCATATATTTT
. | TRBJ1-6 | TRBV3-1/TRBV3-2 | TRBD1 | CASSLSHGQGSNSPLHF | TGTGCCAGCAGCCTTTCACATGGACAGGGAAGCAATTCACCCCTCCACTTT
. | TRBJ2-5 | TRBV24-1 | . | CATSDPGLSTQYF | TGTGCCACCAGTGATCCAGGACTCTCAACCCAGTACTTC
. | TRBJ2-1 | TRBV5-1 | TRBD2 | CASSFAAGGNNEQFF | TGCGCCAGCAGCTTCGCAGCGGGGGGGAATAATGAGCAGTTCTTC
. | TRBJ1-2 | TRBV4-1 | . | CASSPDRFTGYTF | TGCGCCAGCAGCCCCGACAGGTTCACAGGCTACACCTTC
once | TRBJ1-2 | TRBV7-2 | . | CASSLERINYGYTF | TGTGCCAGCAGCTTAGAGAGGATTAACTATGGCTACACCTTC
few | TRBJ1-2 | TRBV5-1 | TRBD1 | CASGPGQGISGYTF | TGCGCCAGCGGACCTGGACAGGGGATAAGCGGCTACACCTTC
. | TRBJ2-5 | TRBV5-1 | TRBD1 | CASSYTARGQTQYF | TGCGCCAGCAGCTATACCGCCAGGGGGCAGACCCAGTACTTC
. | TRBJ2-5 | TRBV5-1 | TRBD2 | CASSPSSGGAWNQETQYF | TGCGCCAGCAGCCCTTCAAGCGGGGGGGCCTGGAACCAAGAGACCCAGTACTTC
. | TRBJ2-4 | TRBV7-9 | . | CASSLATQPNIQYF | TGTGCCAGCAGTCTTGCTACCCAACCAAACATTCAGTACTTC
. | TRBJ2-3 | TRBV27 | TRBD2 | CASVMSSGGAPDTQYF | TGTGCCAGCGTAATGAGTAGCGGGGGGGCTCCAGATACGCAGTATTTT
once | TRBJ1-3 | TRBV10-3 | . | CAISDRARGNTIYF | TGTGCCATCAGTGACAGGGCGCGCGGAAACACCATATATTTT
. | TRBJ1-6 | TRBV1 | . | CTSSLRTGVGPLHF | TGCACCAGCAGCCTGCGGACGGGGGTAGGGCCCCTCCACTTT
. | TRBJ2-5 | TRBV3-1/TRBV3-2 | TRBD2 | CASSQENWTSGGEETQYF | TGTGCCAGCAGCCAAGAGAATTGGACTAGCGGGGGGGAAGAGACCCAGTACTTC
. | TRBJ1-1 | TRBV3-1/TRBV3-2 | TRBD1 | CASSRTGGVEAFF | TGTGCCAGCAGCCGGACAGGGGGCGTTGAAGCTTTCTTT
few | TRBJ1-1 | TRBV11-3 | . | CASSPRVNTEAFF | TGTGCCAGCAGCCCCAGGGTGAACACTGAAGCTTTCTTT
. | TRBJ1-6 | TRBV5-5 | TRBD1 | CASSRDRSSYNSPLHF | TGTGCCAGCAGCCGGGACAGAAGCTCCTATAATTCACCCCTCCACTTT
once | TRBJ1-5 | TRBV12-3/TRBV12-4 | . | CASSVQGGQPQHF | TGTGCCAGCAGTGTACAGGGTGGACAGCCCCAGCATTTT
once | TRBJ1-2 | TRBV18 | TRBD1 | CASSPLWPGQGGHYGYTF | TGTGCCAGCTCACCACTTTGGCCGGGACAGGGGGGACACTATGGCTACACCTTC
. | TRBJ2-5 | TRBV19 | TRBD2 | CASSIGLAGLYQETQYF | TGTGCCAGTAGTATCGGCCTAGCGGGGCTGTACCAAGAGACCCAGTACTTC
. | TRBJ1-2 | TRBV5-1 | TRBD1 | CASSPGQGVSPNYGYTF | TGCGCCAGCAGCCCCGGACAGGGTGTCTCTCCCAACTATGGCTACACCTTC
. | TRBJ2-3 | TRBV6-4 | TRBD1 | CASSEGGGGTDTQYF | TGTGCCAGCAGTGAAGGGGGCGGAGGCACAGATACGCAGTATTTT
. | TRBJ1-4 | TRBV15 | . | CATSRRTEPNEKLFF | TGTGCCACCAGCCGGAGGACGGAGCCTAATGAAAAACTGTTTTTT
. | TRBJ1-1 | TRBV2 | TRBD1 | CASSDTGGTEAFF | TGTGCCAGCAGTGACACAGGGGGTACTGAAGCTTTCTTT